Below are 12 T cell receptor beta chains sequenced from a single sample in a study of shared clonotypes between healthy human individuals. Assay used: immunoSEQ multiplex PCR; TCRdb lists only in-frame clones, some missing. This sample has around 1.4 million clones, with approximately 98.5% found just once. Sequenced sample: naive CD4+ T cells sorted from blood. Subset noted: CD45RA+ positively selected. These receptor sequences come from a man aged 25-45 years in good health.

CDR3 sequence reads: CSVAPRLAAHNEQFF. The CDR3, as DNA: TGCAGCGTTGCCCCAAGACTAGCGGCCCACAATGAGCAGTTCTTC. This sequence joins TRBV29-1 and TRBJ2-1; 9 positions agree with TRBD2. V was pared by 4 bases and J by 5 bases, with 9 bases of the junction left unmatched. The length of the CDR3 is 15 residues. Germline lookup yields CDR1 SQVTM and CDR2 ANQGSEA.

With regard to this clone: One end of the junction fails to match germline, which may point to a read error. The chain carries TRBV28 and TRBJ2-7; 15 bases align to TRBD2. Germline V CDR1 and CDR2: MDHEN, SYDVKM. CDR3 size: 12 residues. The CDR3 spells CASSSRTSGRDF. The CDR3 nucleotides read TGTGCCAGCAGCTCAAGGACTAGCGGGAGGGACTTC. The entire variable domain, with the rest obtained from reference TRBV28 and TRBJ2-7, is as follows: DVKVTQSSRYLVKRTGEKVFLECVQDMDHENMFWYRQDPGLGLRLIYFSYDVKMKEKGDIPEGYSVSREKKERFSLILESASTNQTSMYLCASSSRTSGRDFGPGTRLTVT.

The chain links TRBV5-1 to TRBJ1-2; D remains unclear. This CDR3 has 14 residues. V lost 0 bases to trimming and J lost 3 bases, with 9 bases between them. Germline assignment: CDR1 SGHRS and CDR2 YFSETQ. The CDR3, as DNA: TGCGCCAGCAGCTTGGGAGACGGGGACTATGGCTACACCTTC. It is translated as CASSLGDGDYGYTF.

This sequence joins TRBV7-9 and TRBJ1-5; 9 nucleotides match TRBD1. J lost 7 bases, V lost 7 bases, and 5 bases had no gene match. The CDR3 is made up of 13 amino acids. The V gene's germline CDR1 is SEHNR and CDR2 FQNEAQ (reference sequence). DNA for the CDR3: TGTGCCAGCAACCGACAGGGGGACCAGCCCCAGCATTTT. It yields the protein CASNRQGDQPQHF. The whole variable domain, filled in from reference TRBV7-9 and TRBJ1-5, reads DTGVSQNPRHKITKRGQNVTFRCDPISEHNRLYWYRQTLGQGPEFLTYFQNEAQLEKSRLLSDRFSAERPKGSFSTLEIQRTEQGDSAMYLCASNRQGDQPQHFGDGTRLSIL.

This chain links TRBV7-2 with TRBJ1-2, with TRBD1 as a possible D gene (5 bases). This CDR3 is built from 15 residues. V lost 6 bases to trimming and J lost 4 bases, with 18 bases between them. CDR1 and CDR2 from the germline V gene are SGHTA and FQGNSA. In nucleotides, the CDR3 is TGTGCCAGCAGGGACTTTAGGAGGGACGGCTATGGCTACACCTTC. Amino acid sequence: CASRDFRRDGYGYTF.

The gene calls are TRBV7-9 and TRBJ2-7, with D maybe TRBD2 (5 bases). The V end was cut by 0 bases, the J end by 0 bases, with 12 bases between. The CDR3 extends over 16 amino acids. In germline, CDR1 is SEHNR, CDR2 FQNEAQ (reference sequence). The CDR3, as DNA: TGTGCCAGCAGCTTAGCGGTCTTAGGGAGCTCCTACGAGCAGTACTTC. Translated: CASSLAVLGSSYEQYF.

The CDR3 nucleotides read TGTGCCAGCAGTAGACTAGCGGGGGCCTCCGAGCAGTACTTC. Protein product: CASSRLAGASEQYF. The gene calls are TRBV6-5 and TRBJ2-7; the match to TRBD2 covers 12 bases. This CDR3 region has 14 residues. Germline lookup yields CDR1 MNHEY and CDR2 SVGAGI. V gave up 5 bases and J gave up 6 bases; unmatched junction bases: 5.

This chain joins TRBV4-1 and TRBJ2-3, with D unclear. This CDR3 contains 14 residues. The germline V gene encodes CDR1 MGHRA and CDR2 YSYEKL. Deletions cut 3 bases from V and 5 bases from J, with 12 bases between. Here the CDR3 reads CASSQETPRDTQYF. The CDR3 region has the DNA TGCGCCAGCAGCCAGGAGACTCCCCGAGATACGCAGTATTTT.

The V and J genes are TRBV5-4 and TRBJ2-6; 7 bases fit TRBD2. CDR3 length equals 18 residues. CDR1 and CDR2 (germline): SGHNT, YYREEE (reference sequence). Trimming took 4 bases from V and 0 from J; bases not matched to a gene: 10. CDR3 coding DNA: TGTGCCAGCAGCCCACCCCTAGCGGACATCTCTGGGGCCAACGTCCTGACTTTC. It translates to CASSPPLADISGANVLTF.

The CDR3 is CASSESRRARTDTQYF. CDR3 bases: TGCGCCAGCAGTGAGTCGAGGCGGGCCCGCACAGATACGCAGTATTTT. The chain recombines TRBV10-2 with TRBJ2-3; tentatively, D is TRBD2 (5 bases). Trimming cost V 0 bases and J 1 base, with 11 bases left between them. Germline CDR1 and CDR2: WSHSY and SAAADI. The CDR3 consists of 16 residues.

This clone has more than one count but fewer than ten. This chain links TRBV10-1 with TRBJ1-5, with D possibly TRBD1 on 6 matching bases. The CDR3 sequence is 13 residues long. Trimming left V 5 bases short and J 7 bases short, with 12 bases between. The V gene's germline CDR1 is WNHNN and CDR2 SYGVQD (reference sequence). The CDR3 loop is CASSTGPGQPQHF. For the CDR3, the DNA is TGCGCCAGCAGTACAGGGCCAGGGCAGCCCCAGCATTTT.

The chain employs TRBV11-2 and TRBJ2-3, with TRBD2 as a possible D gene (5 bases). Germline CDR1 is SGHAT and CDR2 is FQNNGV. The CDR3 is 16 amino acids. V lost 0 bases to trimming and J lost 2 bases, with 12 bases between them. The CDR3 here is CASSLESGIITDTQYF. DNA of the CDR3: TGTGCCAGCAGCTTAGAAAGCGGCATTATCACAGATACGCAGTATTTT. Complete variable domain (other parts from reference TRBV11-2 and TRBJ2-3): EAGVAQSPRYKIIEKRQSVAFWCNPISGHATLYWYQQILGQGPKLLIQFQNNGVVDDSQLPKDRFSAERLKGVDSTLKIQPAKLEDSAVYLCASSLESGIITDTQYFGPGTRLTVL.